The entry that follows covers one T cell receptor (beta chain) sequence. The source of the sample is a study of blood T cell repertoires in COVID-19. Study in general: Two consecutive negative NP/OP PCR tests, clearance, or resolved symptoms defined Cohort 3 recovery.

The trim removed 4 bases at V and 7 bases at J, leaving 6 bases unmatched. Per germline, CDR1 SGHAT and CDR2 FQNNGV. The CDR3 length is 15 residues. In the authors' methods: Researchers report that nucleated cell counts were estimated from reference gene primer amplification. The protocol was immunoSEQ multiplex PCR, while the TCRdb copy is restricted to in-frame clones and leaves out a portion. That table gives V, J and clone size, and the DNA gave D and trimming. The sample yields hundreds of thousands of clones, around 87% seen once. This clonotype originated in a man aged 35 to 55 in a cohort exposed to, infected with or recovered from COVID-19 (not recorded which). This sequence joins TRBV11-2 and TRBJ2-4; 11 nucleotides line up with TRBD2. The specimen sequenced was PBMCs or T cells enriched from blood (not recorded which). CDR3 coding DNA: TGTGCCAGCAGCTCCACTAGCGGGAGTTTCAACATTCAGTACTTC. Protein product: CASSSTSGSFNIQYF.